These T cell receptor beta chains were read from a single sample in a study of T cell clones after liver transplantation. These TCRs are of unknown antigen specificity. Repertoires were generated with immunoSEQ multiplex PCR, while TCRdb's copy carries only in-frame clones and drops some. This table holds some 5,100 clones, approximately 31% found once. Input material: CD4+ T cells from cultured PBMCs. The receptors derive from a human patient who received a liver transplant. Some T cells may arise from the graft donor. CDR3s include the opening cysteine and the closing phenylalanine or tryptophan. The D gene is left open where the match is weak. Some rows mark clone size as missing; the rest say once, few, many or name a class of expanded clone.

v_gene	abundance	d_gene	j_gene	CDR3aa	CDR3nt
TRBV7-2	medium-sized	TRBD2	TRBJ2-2	CASSPTSSLAGELFF	TGTGCCAGCAGCCCGACTAGCTCCCTTGCCGGGGAGCTGTTTTTT
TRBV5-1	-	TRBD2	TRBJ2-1	CASSFAGGPYNEQFF	TGCGCCAGCAGCTTTGCGGGAGGGCCCTACAATGAGCAGTTCTTC
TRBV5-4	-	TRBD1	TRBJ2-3	CASTRDRGTDTQYF	TGTGCCAGCACTCGGGACAGGGGTACAGATACGCAGTATTTT
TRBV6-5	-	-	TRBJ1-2	CASSYSTAYGYTF	TGTGCCAGCAGTTACTCGACAGCCTATGGCTACACCTTC
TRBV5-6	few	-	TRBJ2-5	CASSHADLQETQYF	TGTGCCAGCAGCCATGCGGACTTGCAAGAGACCCAGTACTTC
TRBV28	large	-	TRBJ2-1	CASSPSNEQFF	TGTGCCAGCAGTCCTAGCAATGAGCAGTTCTTC
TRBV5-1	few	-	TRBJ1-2	CASSLLDRTANYGYTF	TGCGCCAGCAGCTTGCTCGACAGGACTGCTAACTATGGCTACACCTTC
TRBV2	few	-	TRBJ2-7	CASRRDQTETYEQYF	TGTGCCAGCAGACGCGACCAGACGGAGACCTACGAGCAGTACTTC
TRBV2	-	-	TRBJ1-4	CASSPSVMGEKLFF	TGTGCCAGCAGCCCCTCCGTCATGGGTGAAAAACTGTTTTTT
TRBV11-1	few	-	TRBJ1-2	CASSWSSYGYTF	TGTGCCAGCAGCTGGAGTAGCTATGGCTACACCTTC
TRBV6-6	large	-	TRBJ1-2	CASSIGNGYTF	TGTGCCAGCAGTATAGGGAATGGCTACACCTTC
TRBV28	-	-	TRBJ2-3	CASSLRDTQYF	TGTGCCAGCAGTTTGCGGGATACGCAGTATTTT
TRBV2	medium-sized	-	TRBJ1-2	CASSLRTDYGYTF	TGTGCCAGCAGTCTCCGAACCGACTATGGCTACACCTTC
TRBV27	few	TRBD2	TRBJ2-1	CASSILTSGQDNEQFF	TGTGCCAGCAGTATCCTGACTAGCGGTCAAGACAATGAGCAGTTCTTC
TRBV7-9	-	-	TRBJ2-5	CASSLSPKETQYF	TGTGCCAGCAGCTTATCGCCAAAAGAGACCCAGTACTTC
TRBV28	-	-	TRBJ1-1	CASSPLGTEAFF	TGTGCCAGCAGCCCTCTGGGCACTGAAGCTTTCTTT
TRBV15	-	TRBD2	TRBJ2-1	CATSGFFGTSGLDEQFF	TGTGCCACCAGCGGTTTTTTCGGGACTAGCGGGCTAGATGAGCAGTTCTTC
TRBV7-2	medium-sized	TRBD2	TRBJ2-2	CASSSRIAGGTGELFF	TGTGCCAGCAGCTCCCGGATAGCGGGAGGGACCGGGGAGCTGTTTTTT
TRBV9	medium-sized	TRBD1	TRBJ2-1	CASSVGQVASYNEQFF	TGTGCCAGCAGCGTGGGACAGGTTGCTTCCTACAATGAGCAGTTCTTC
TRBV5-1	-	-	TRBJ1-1	CASSFFSPTVNTEAFF	TGCGCCAGCAGCTTCTTCTCCCCGACGGTGAACACTGAAGCTTTCTTT
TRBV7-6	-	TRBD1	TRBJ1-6	CASSPMSGTGGSSPLHF	TGTGCCAGCAGCCCTATGAGCGGGACAGGGGGTAGTTCACCCCTCCACTTT
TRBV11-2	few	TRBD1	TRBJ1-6	CASSSRQGWSPLHF	TGTGCCAGCAGCTCGCGACAGGGGTGGTCACCCCTCCACTTT
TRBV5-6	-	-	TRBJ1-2	CASSLWGYGYTF	TGTGCCAGCAGCTTGTGGGGCTATGGCTACACCTTC
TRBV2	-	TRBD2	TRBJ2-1	CASSGGGSSYNEQFF	TGTGCCAGCAGTGGGGGAGGGAGCTCCTACAATGAGCAGTTCTTC
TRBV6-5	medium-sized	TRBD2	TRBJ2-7	CASSSNPGLVYEQYF	TGTGCCAGCAGTTCCAATCCGGGACTAGTCTACGAGCAGTACTTC
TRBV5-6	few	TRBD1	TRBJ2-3	CASSPIHGQGASDTQYF	TGTGCCAGCAGCCCTATCCACGGACAGGGGGCATCAGATACGCAGTATTTT
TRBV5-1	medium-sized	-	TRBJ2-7	CASRPSPPLYEQYF	TGCGCCAGCAGACCGAGTCCCCCCCTTTACGAGCAGTACTTC
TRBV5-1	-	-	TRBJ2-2	CASSLGGGLNTGELFF	TGCGCCAGCAGCTTGGGCGGGGGCTTGAACACCGGGGAGCTGTTTTTT
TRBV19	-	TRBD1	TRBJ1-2	CASSVRATGGGYTF	TGTGCCAGTAGTGTCCGGGCCACAGGGGGCGGCTACACCTTC
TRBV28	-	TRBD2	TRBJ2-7	CASSPYRIWGGKSYEQYF	TGTGCCAGCAGCCCCTACCGCATATGGGGGGGGAAATCCTACGAGCAGTACTTC
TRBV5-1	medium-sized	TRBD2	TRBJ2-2	CASRLAGNTGELFF	TGCGCCAGCAGACTAGCGGGAAACACCGGGGAGCTGTTTTTT
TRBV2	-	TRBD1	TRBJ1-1	CASSRDRANWSEAFF	TGTGCCAGCAGTCGAGACAGGGCGAACTGGAGTGAAGCTTTCTTT
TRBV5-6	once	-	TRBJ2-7	CASSSQVPYEQYF	TGTGCCAGCAGCTCCCAGGTCCCCTACGAGCAGTACTTC
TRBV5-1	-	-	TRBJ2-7	CASSLGAGILARSYEQYF	TGCGCCAGCAGCTTAGGGGCGGGGATTCTAGCGCGTTCCTACGAGCAGTACTTC
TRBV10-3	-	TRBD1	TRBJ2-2	CAIKQGANTGELFF	TGTGCCATCAAGCAGGGGGCAAACACCGGGGAGCTGTTTTTT
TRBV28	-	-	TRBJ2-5	CASSLGKGGRGETQYF	TGTGCCAGCAGTTTAGGCAAAGGGGGGAGAGGAGAGACCCAGTACTTC
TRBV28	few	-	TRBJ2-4	CASSLWGRQEGNIQYF	TGTGCCAGCAGTTTATGGGGTAGGCAGGAGGGGAACATTCAGTACTTC
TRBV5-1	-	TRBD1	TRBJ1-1	CASSFQGEATEAFF	TGCGCCAGCAGCTTTCAGGGGGAGGCAACTGAAGCTTTCTTT
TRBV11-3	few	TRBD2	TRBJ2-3	CASSLMGGPSDTQYF	TGTGCCAGCAGCTTGATGGGAGGGCCATCAGATACGCAGTATTTT
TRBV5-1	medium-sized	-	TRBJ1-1	CASSLVVGGDTEAFF	TGCGCCAGCAGCTTGGTAGTTGGAGGTGACACTGAAGCTTTCTTT
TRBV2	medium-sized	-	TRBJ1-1	CASSEPARANTEAFF	TGTGCCAGCAGTGAACCGGCAAGAGCGAACACTGAAGCTTTCTTT
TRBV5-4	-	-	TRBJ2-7	CASSQEPGSEQYF	TGCGCCAGCAGCCAAGAGCCGGGGAGCGAGCAGTACTTC
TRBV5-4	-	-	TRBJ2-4	CASSPPGAQAKNIQYF	TGTGCCAGCAGCCCACCAGGGGCTCAAGCCAAAAACATTCAGTACTTC
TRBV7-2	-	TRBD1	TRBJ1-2	CASSPTTGGYGYTF	TGTGCCAGCAGCCCTACGACAGGGGGCTATGGCTACACCTTC
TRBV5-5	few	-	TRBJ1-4	CASSYQGGSEKLFF	TGTGCCAGCAGCTACCAGGGTGGAAGTGAAAAACTGTTTTTT
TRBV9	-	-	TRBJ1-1	CASSGDLNTEAFF	TGTGCCAGCAGCGGGGACTTGAACACTGAAGCTTTCTTT